This T cell receptor beta chain originates from a study of blood T cell repertoires in COVID-19. Study-wide context: There were acute and convalescent COVID-19 samples, and they came from the United States, Italy and Spain. Sources were T cells, B-cell-depleted T cells, or PBMCs; the material itself was cDNA or gDNA.

Under the authors' procedure: Amplification of reference gene primers provided the estimated nucleated cell counts. Produced via immunoSEQ multiplex PCR; TCRdb's table is partial and in-frame only. Clone size and the V and J calls come from that table; the DNA yielded D and trimming. The data contain hundreds of thousands of clones, 88% of them singletons. Between the trimmed V and J ends, which lost 8 bases and 4 bases, there was a span of 17 bases. Germline-derived CDR1 and CDR2 are LNHDA and SQIVND (reference sequence). The CDR3 sequence is 14 residues long. The TCR comes from a woman in her 30s with acute or convalescent COVID-19. The V gene is TRBV19, the J gene TRBJ1-1; D is perhaps TRBD1 (6 bases). The sample consisted of peripheral blood. The CDR3 is CASLRDITATEAFF. DNA of the CDR3: TGTGCCAGTCTTCGGGACATAACGGCCACTGAAGCTTTCTTT.